One and the same sample provided the 8 T cell receptor beta chains below, sequenced in a study of post-analysis software for immune sequencing data. Study-level findings and limits: TRBV5-6, TRBV5-1 and TRBV20-1 were among 4 or 5 TRBV segments more frequent in patients than controls.

Unique molecular identifiers featured in each of the TCR beta cDNA libraries. TCRdb itself ran the PCR reads through MiXCR, one entry per CDR3 protein. Here the sample spans 650,000 to 850,000 distinct CDR3 sequences, 35% to 55% being singletons. No antigen is known for these receptors. The sample taken for sequencing was blood. The receptor source for this set is a girl aged 10 to 17 with multiple sclerosis.

This sequence joins TRBV12-3 or TRBV12-4 and TRBJ2-1; tentative D call: TRBD1 (6 bases). V was shortened by 6 bases and J by 5 bases, with 17 bases between the two germline ends. The CDR3 covers 15 residues. CDR3 sequence reads: CASSPQGIPDNEQFF. Here the CDR3 DNA reads TGTGCCAGCAGCCCACAGGGAATTCCGGACAATGAGCAGTTCTTC.

The rearrangement joins TRBV20-1 to TRBJ1-3; D may be TRBD1 (5 bases). Per the germline V gene, CDR1 is DFQATT and CDR2 is SNEGSKA (reference sequence). The CDR3 consists of 14 residues. Trimming shortened V by 0 bases and J by 2 bases, and 8 bases separated the two germline ends. The CDR3 is CSARDPGTGNTIYF. CDR3 sequence (DNA): TGCAGTGCTAGAGATCCAGGGACTGGAAACACCATATATTTT.

This clonotype has only a few counts. The J gene is TRBJ1-5, the V gene TRBV28; possibly TRBD1 for D (6 bases). CDR3 length: 17 residues. V shed 2 bases and J shed 10 bases, with 24 bases lying between them. The germline V gene encodes CDR1 MDHEN and CDR2 SYDVKM. CDR3 sequence (DNA): TGTGCCAGCAGTTTAGGAGCAGCGGACAGTAGAATCAGACCCCAGCATTTT. It encodes CASSLGAADSRIRPQHF.

This chain connects TRBV12-5 to TRBJ2-5; D tentatively reads TRBD1 or TRBD2 (5 bases each). The J call may not be correct, given that the DNA end is closer to TRBJ2-7. In germline, CDR1 is LGHNT, CDR2 FRNRAP. This CDR3 region has 14 residues. DNA of the CDR3: TGTGCTAGTGGCCTGGGACCGATAACCTACGAGCAGTACTTC. Amino acids: CASGLGPITYEQYF.

The rearrangement links TRBV3-1 to TRBJ2-1, with 8 bases fitting TRBD2. The CDR3 loop spans 15 amino acids. Germline V gene sequence: CDR1 LGHDT, CDR2 YNNKEL (reference sequence). V was clipped by 4 bases and J by 9 bases; unmatched bases: 11. The CDR3 DNA reads as TGTGCCAGCAGCCTGTCATTGGGACTAGTCGGTGAGCAGTTCTTC. Translating gives CASSLSLGLVGEQFF.

V usage is TRBV18 and J usage is TRBJ2-4, with a weak D call TRBD2 (6 bases). V was pared by 2 bases and J by 2 bases, with 10 bases between. The CDR3 is 15 amino acids. CDR1 and CDR2 (germline): KGHSH, LQKENI. The CDR3 region has the DNA TGTGCCAGCTCACCAACGGGAGTGACCAAAAACATTCAGTACTTC. Translating it yields CASSPTGVTKNIQYF.

The DNA for the CDR3 is TGTGCCAGCAGCTTAAACAAGGTCGAAGCAGAACTGTTTTTT. Protein product: CASSLNKVEAELFF. This sequence joins TRBV7-9 and TRBJ1-4; D remains unclear. CDR1 SEHNR and CDR2 FQNEAQ come from the germline V gene (reference sequence). The CDR3 contains 14 residues. V was trimmed by 2 bases and J by 12 bases, leaving 16 bases between them.

This clonotype was seen a handful of times. V is TRBV20-1 and J is TRBJ2-1; 9 bases are a match to TRBD2. Trimming cost V 5 bases and J 9 bases; bases outside gene matches: 29. The CDR3 is 20 amino acids. From germline, CDR1 is DFQATT and CDR2 SNEGSKA (reference sequence). The CDR3: CSAPWTGTSSGYPYRGEQFF. CDR3 DNA sequence: TGCAGTGCTCCATGGACCGGGACTAGCTCAGGATACCCTTACCGAGGTGAGCAGTTCTTC.